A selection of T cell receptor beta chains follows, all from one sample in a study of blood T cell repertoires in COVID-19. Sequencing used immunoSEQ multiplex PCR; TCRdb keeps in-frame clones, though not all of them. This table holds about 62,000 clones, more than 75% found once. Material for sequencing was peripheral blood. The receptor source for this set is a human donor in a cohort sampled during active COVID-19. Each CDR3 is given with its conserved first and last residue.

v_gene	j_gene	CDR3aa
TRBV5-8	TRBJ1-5	CASSYETGGGGQPQHF
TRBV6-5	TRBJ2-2	CAGEQGTNTGELFF
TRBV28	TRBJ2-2	CASSLVSRVSNTGELFF
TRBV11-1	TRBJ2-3	CASLDSPSTDTQYF
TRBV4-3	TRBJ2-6	CASSPGGAVNSGANVLTF
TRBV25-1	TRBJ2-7	CASSSGGSSYEQYF
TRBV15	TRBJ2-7	CATSRDSRRGRFYEQYF
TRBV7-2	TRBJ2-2	CASSFRDNTGELFF
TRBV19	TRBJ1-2	CASSIVVVAAQGYTF
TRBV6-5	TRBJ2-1	CASSYRTSGPYNEQFF
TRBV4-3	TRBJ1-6	CASSQRPGVENSPLHF
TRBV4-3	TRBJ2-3	CASSHAGTPSDTQYF
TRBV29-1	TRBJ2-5	CSVAGTSGRRLGTQYF
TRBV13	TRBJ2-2	CASRGGNTGELFF
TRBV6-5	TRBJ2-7	CASGSGYEQYF